Below are 5 T cell receptor beta chains sequenced from a single sample in a study of blood T cell repertoires in COVID-19. Repertoires were generated with immunoSEQ multiplex PCR, while TCRdb's copy carries only in-frame clones and drops some. The sample has approximately 97,000 clones; approximately 90% are singletons. What was sequenced was peripheral blood. The receptors come from a man aged 55 to 69 with acute or convalescent COVID-19.

This clone came up a few times. The chain couples TRBV10-3 to TRBJ1-2, with D maybe TRBD1 (6 bases). Germline CDR1 reads ENHRY; CDR2 reads SYGVKD. Trimming pared 6 bases from V and 4 bases from J, leaving 9 bases between. The CDR3 loop spans 12 amino acids. The CDR3: CAISPDSYGYTF. The CDR3 DNA sequence: TGTGCCATCAGCCCGGACAGCTATGGCTACACCTTC.

The V and J genes are TRBV27 and TRBJ1-2, with 12 nucleotides matching TRBD1. Germline CDR1 and CDR2: MNHEY and SMNVEV (reference sequence). J was trimmed by 8 bases and V by 0 bases; bases with no gene match: 7. This CDR3 has 16 residues. The CDR3 loop reads CASSLSPGQGAEGYTF. The DNA of the CDR3 is TGTGCCAGCAGTTTATCTCCGGGACAGGGGGCAGAAGGCTACACCTTC.

This clone appeared once. The rearrangement uses TRBV7-9 and TRBJ2-7; 8 bases fit TRBD1. Germline V gives CDR1 SEHNR, CDR2 FQNEAQ (reference sequence). V dropped 1 base and J dropped 3; count of bases not matched to a gene: 2. This CDR3 is 14 amino acids long. The CDR3 DNA reads TGTGCCAGCAGCTTAGGGACAGGGTACTACGAGCAGTACTTC. Translated: CASSLGTGYYEQYF.

The genes are TRBV11-2 and TRBJ1-1; 10 positions match TRBD1. This CDR3 region has 15 residues. Per germline, CDR1 SGHAT and CDR2 FQNNGV. Germline trimming cut 4 bases from V and 3 bases from J; bases unmatched to any gene: 5. The CDR3 nucleotides read TGTGCCAGCAGCTCCCTCGGGACAGGGGACACTGAAGCTTTCTTT. Translation gives CASSSLGTGDTEAFF.

This chain links TRBV29-1 with TRBJ2-3, with 8 bases identical to TRBD2. The CDR3 totals 15 residues. Trimming at V came to 3 bases and at J to 1 base, leaving 6 bases not matched to a gene. Germline V gene sequence: CDR1 SQVTM, CDR2 ANQGSEA. CDR3 loop: CSVDVGRGGTDTQYF. The CDR3 nucleotides read TGCAGCGTTGACGTGGGGCGGGGGGGCACAGATACGCAGTATTTT.